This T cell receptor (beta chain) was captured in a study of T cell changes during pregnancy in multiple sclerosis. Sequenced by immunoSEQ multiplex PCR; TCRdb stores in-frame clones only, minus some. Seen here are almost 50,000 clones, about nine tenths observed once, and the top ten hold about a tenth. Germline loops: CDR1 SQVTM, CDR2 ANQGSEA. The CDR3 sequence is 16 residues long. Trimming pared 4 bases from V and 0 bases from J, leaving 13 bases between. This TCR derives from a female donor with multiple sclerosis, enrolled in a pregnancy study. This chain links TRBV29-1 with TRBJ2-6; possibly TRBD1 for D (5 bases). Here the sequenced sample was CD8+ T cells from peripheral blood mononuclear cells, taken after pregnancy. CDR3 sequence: CSVVTEPYSGANVLTF. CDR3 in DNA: TGCAGCGTTGTGACAGAGCCTTACTCTGGGGCCAACGTCCTGACTTTC.